The T cell receptor (beta chain) described here comes from a study of T-cell reconstitution after alpha-beta-depleted transplantation in children. The V gene end was trimmed by 2 bases and the J gene end by 3 bases; junction bases not matched to a gene: 2. This CDR3 is 14 amino acids long. CDR1 is SGHTA, CDR2 FQGNSA, per germline. TCRbeta library preparation incorporated unique molecular identifiers. TCRdb fed the PCR reads into MiXCR, producing one record per CDR3 protein. The table records 6,400 or so distinct CDR3 sequences, 16% of them present only once. This clonotype is medium-sized (0.01 to 0.1%) within its sample. Its antigen remains unknown. The study's findings and limits: When one year had passed after transplant, most T-cell counts and diversity came from newly produced T cells. After transplant, at about two months, alpha-beta T cells were reportedly derived from several hundred expanded graft clones. Surviving recipient T cells and intrathymic progenitors accounted for some patients' high TCRbeta diversity at day 60.

This clonotype originated in a male patient under 18 who had a stem cell transplant for acute myeloid leukemia, so the T cells may come from the graft donor. Specimen: PBMCs, mostly from graft donor cells, collected 60 days after TCRalphabeta/CD19-depleted stem cell transplant. V and J are TRBV7-2 and TRBJ2-7; 9 bases are shared with TRBD2. CDR3 region: CASSLTAGGYEQYF. CDR3 coding DNA: TGTGCCAGCAGCTTAACAGCGGGAGGCTACGAGCAGTACTTC.